This T cell receptor (beta chain) was captured by sequencing in a study of Tregs in tolerant kidney transplant recipients. The method was immunoSEQ multiplex PCR; TCRdb's version includes in-frame clones alone and lacks a portion of them. The sample consists of roughly 120,000 clones, about 91% of them appearing once. Overall study findings and caveats: Expanding Tregs on activated donor B cells appeared to best identify donor-specific TCRbeta clones.

The length of the CDR3 is 16 residues. For this clone: As yet, its antigen is unknown.

What was sequenced was CD4+ T cells from blood. The receptor was isolated from a human donor in good health. The chain uses TRBV7-5 and TRBJ2-2; the table's D call TRBD2 went unverified against the DNA. TRBV7-5 is noted as a pseudogene. The CDR3 DNA reads TGTGTCAGAAGCTTTAGACTAGCGGGAGTCGCCGGGGAGCTGTTTTTT. This sequence encodes CVRSFRLAGVAGELFF.